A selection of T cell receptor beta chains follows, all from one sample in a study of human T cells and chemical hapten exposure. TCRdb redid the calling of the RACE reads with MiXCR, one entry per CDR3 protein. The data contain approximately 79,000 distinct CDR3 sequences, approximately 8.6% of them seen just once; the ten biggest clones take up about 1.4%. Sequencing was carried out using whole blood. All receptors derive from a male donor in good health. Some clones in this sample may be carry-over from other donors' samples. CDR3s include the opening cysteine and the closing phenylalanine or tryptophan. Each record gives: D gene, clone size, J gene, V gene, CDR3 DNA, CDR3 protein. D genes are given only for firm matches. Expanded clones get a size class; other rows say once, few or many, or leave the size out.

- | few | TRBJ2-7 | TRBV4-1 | TGCGCCAGCAGCCAGCCGGGATCTAACGAGCAGTACTTC | CASSQPGSNEQYF
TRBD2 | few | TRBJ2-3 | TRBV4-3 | TGCGCCAGCAGCCAAGGGCCTAGCGGGGAGACAGATACGCAGTATTTT | CASSQGPSGETDTQYF
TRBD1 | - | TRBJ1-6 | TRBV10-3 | TGTGCCATCTCCTTGGGACAGGGGGCAAATAATTCACCCCTCCACTTT | CAISLGQGANNSPLHF
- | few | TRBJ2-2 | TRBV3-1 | TGTGCCAGCAGCCAACAGGATGTCGGGAACACCGGGGAGCTGTTTTTT | CASSQQDVGNTGELFF
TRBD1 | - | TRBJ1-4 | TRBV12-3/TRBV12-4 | TGTGCCAGCAGTCATGGGACAGCAACTAATGAAAAACTGTTTTTT | CASSHGTATNEKLFF
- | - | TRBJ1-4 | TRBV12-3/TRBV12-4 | TGTGCCAGCAGTTTAAGGGGAACTAATGAAAAACTGTTTTTT | CASSLRGTNEKLFF
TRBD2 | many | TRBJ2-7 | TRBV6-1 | TGTGCCAGCAGTGAGAGGAGTACTAGCGGGACCCACGAGCAGTACTTC | CASSERSTSGTHEQYF
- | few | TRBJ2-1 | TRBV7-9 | TGTGCCAGCAGCTTAGCAGGGTCCGTGGCCAATGAGCAGTTCTTC | CASSLAGSVANEQFF
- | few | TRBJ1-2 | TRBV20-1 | TGCAGTGCTAGAGATTTAGAACAGGCTAACTATGGCTACACCTTC | CSARDLEQANYGYTF
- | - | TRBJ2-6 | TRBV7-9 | TGTGCCAGCAGCTTCTGGCTCTCTGGGGCCAACGTCCTGACTTTC | CASSFWLSGANVLTF
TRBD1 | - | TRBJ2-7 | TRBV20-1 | TGCAGTGCTCGACGACGGGACAGGGTAGGGTGGGAGCAGTACTTC | CSARRRDRVGWEQYF
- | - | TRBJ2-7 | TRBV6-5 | TGTGCCAGCAGTTACGGGATCGGGGCAGGGGCCTACGAGCAGTACTTC | CASSYGIGAGAYEQYF
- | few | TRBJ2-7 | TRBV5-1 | TGCGCCAGCAGCCTCGACCGAGGCTCCTACGAGCAGTACTTC | CASSLDRGSYEQYF
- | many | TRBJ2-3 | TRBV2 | TGTGCCATCCCGGCCACAGATACGCAGTATTTT | CAIPATDTQYF
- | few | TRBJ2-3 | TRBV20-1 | TGCAGTGCTTATACAGAGATCTCTAGCACAGATACGCAGTATTTT | CSAYTEISSTDTQYF
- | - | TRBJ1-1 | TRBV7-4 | TGTGCCAGCAGCTTAGTCAGGGTCGGAACTGAAGCTTTCTTT | CASSLVRVGTEAFF
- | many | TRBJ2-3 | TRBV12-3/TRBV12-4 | TGTGCCAGCAGGCAGGGAGGTGGAGATACGCAGTATTTT | CASRQGGGDTQYF
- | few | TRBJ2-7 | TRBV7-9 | TGTGCCAGCAGCTTACAAGGGCCGGGGGACAAGCAGGACGAGCAGTACTTC | CASSLQGPGDKQDEQYF
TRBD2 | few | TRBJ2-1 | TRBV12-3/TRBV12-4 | TGTGCCAGCAGTTCAAGGACTAGCGGGAGTAGCGATGAGCAGTTCTTC | CASSSRTSGSSDEQFF
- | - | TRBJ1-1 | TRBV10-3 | TGTGCCATCAGTGAGCGTAAGGCGGTGAACACTGAAGCTTTCTTT | CAISERKAVNTEAFF
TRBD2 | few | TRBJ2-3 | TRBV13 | TGTGCCAGCAGCCTAAGGGCTAGCGGGAAGGCAGATACGCAGTATTTT | CASSLRASGKADTQYF
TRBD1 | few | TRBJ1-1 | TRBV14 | TGTGCCAGCAGCCAACGGACAGGCGGTAACACTGAAGCTTTCTTT | CASSQRTGGNTEAFF